This TCR beta chain originates from a study of Graves' ophthalmopathy and Graves' hyperthyroidism. For donors with ophthalmopathy, the disease showed moderate-to-severe activity, reached CAS ≥3 and NOSPECS ≥4, and had lasted under 3 months. The evidence that diagnosis relied on was clinical symptoms, serum thyroxine, TRAb, thyroid ultrasound and orbital computed tomography. This clonotype was recorded many times. V was cut by 0 bases and J by 4 bases, with 12 bases left in between. In germline, CDR1 is DFQATT, CDR2 SNEGSKA (reference sequence). The CDR3 is 14 residues long. Using RNA transcripts, the TCR beta CDR3 regions were amplified. Amplification began with first-round RT-PCR using HTBI primers, then second-round multiplex PCR was performed. Using its own MiXCR run on the multiplex PCR reads, TCRdb lists one record per CDR3 protein. This table has approximately 700,000 distinct CDR3 sequences, 40% appearing once.

This receptor was taken from an adult man with Graves' ophthalmopathy. What was sequenced was peripheral blood. V usage is TRBV20-1 and J usage is TRBJ2-5; D may be TRBD1 (6 bases). The CDR3 sequence is CSAREPRGAETQYF. The CDR3 DNA reads TGCAGTGCTAGAGAGCCCAGGGGAGCAGAGACCCAGTACTTC.